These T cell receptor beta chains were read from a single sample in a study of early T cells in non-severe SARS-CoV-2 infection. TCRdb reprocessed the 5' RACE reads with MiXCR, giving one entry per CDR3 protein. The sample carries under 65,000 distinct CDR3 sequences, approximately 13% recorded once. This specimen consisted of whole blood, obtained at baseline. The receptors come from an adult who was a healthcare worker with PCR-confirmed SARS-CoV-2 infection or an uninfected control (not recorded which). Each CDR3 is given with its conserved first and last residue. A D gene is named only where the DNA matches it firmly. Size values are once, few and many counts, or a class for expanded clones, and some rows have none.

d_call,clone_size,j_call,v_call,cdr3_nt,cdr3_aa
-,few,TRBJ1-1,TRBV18,TGTGCCAGCTCCCCCCAGGGTAGTCCCACTGAAGCTTTCTTT,CASSPQGSPTEAFF
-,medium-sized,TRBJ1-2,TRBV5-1,TGCGCCAGCAGCCACGCCCAGGGGAACTATGGCTACACCTTC,CASSHAQGNYGYTF
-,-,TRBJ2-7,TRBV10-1,TGCGCCAGCAGTGAGTCCGAGACCTACGAGCAGTACTTC,CASSESETYEQYF
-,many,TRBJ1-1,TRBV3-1,TGTGCCAGCAGCCAAGGGCCCCTAGGAGCTTTCTTT,CASSQGPLGAFF
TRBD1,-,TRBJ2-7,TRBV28,TGTGCCAGCAGTACTACCGGGACAGGGTTTTCCTACGAGCAGTACTTC,CASSTTGTGFSYEQYF
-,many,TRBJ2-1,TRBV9,TGTGCCAGCAGCATACGCCCGGGCGTGATCTACAATGAGCAGTTCTTC,CASSIRPGVIYNEQFF
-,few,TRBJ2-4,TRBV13,TGTGCCAGCAGCACCCGATCCCCGGGGCTCGTCAAAAACATTCAGTACTTC,CASSTRSPGLVKNIQYF
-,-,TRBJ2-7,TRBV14,TGTGCCAGCAGCCAAGACCTCGGAAGGCCCCTCTACGAGCAGTACTTC,CASSQDLGRPLYEQYF
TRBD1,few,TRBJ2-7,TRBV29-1,TGCAGCGTGGGGGACAGCTTCTACGAGCAGTACTTC,CSVGDSFYEQYF
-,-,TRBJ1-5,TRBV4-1,TGCGCCAGCAGCCAAGGACGCAGGGGATGGGGCAATCAGCCCCAGCATTTT,CASSQGRRGWGNQPQHF
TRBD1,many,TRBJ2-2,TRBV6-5,TGTGCCAGCAGTTCCCTCGGACAGGGGGCGATCACCGGGGAGCTGTTTTTT,CASSSLGQGAITGELFF
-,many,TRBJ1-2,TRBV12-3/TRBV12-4,TGTGCCAGCAGTTTAAACACCGGGTCCGGTGGCTACACCTTC,CASSLNTGSGGYTF
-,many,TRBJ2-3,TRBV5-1,TGCGCCAGCAGCCCTCGAGGTCGGGGAGATACGCAGTATTTT,CASSPRGRGDTQYF
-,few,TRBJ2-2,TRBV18,TGTGCCAGCTCACCTAGCCTAACGAACACCGGGGAGCTGTTTTTT,CASSPSLTNTGELFF
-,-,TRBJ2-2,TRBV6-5,TGTGCCAGCAGAGACCGATTGGGGGTCACCGGGGAGCTGTTTTTT,CASRDRLGVTGELFF
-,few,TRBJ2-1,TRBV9,TGTGCCAGCAGCACCAACACCGCCTACAATGAGCAGTTCTTC,CASSTNTAYNEQFF
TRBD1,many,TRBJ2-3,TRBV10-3,TGTGCCATCAGTCCCAGACAGGGTTCAGATACGCAGTATTTT,CAISPRQGSDTQYF
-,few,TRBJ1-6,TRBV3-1,TGTGCCAGCAGCCAACAAGGCTCACCCCTCCACTTT,CASSQQGSPLHF
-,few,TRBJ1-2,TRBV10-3,TGTGCCGCCTCTGGGACTGTCAACTATGGCTACACCTTC,CAASGTVNYGYTF
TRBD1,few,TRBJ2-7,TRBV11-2,TGTGCCAGCAGCGCAAGGGACAGGGGGAATAACGAGCAGTACTTC,CASSARDRGNNEQYF
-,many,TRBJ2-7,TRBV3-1,TGTGCCAGCAGCCAAGATAGGTACGAGCAGTACTTC,CASSQDRYEQYF
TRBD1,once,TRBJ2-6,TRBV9,TGTGCCAGCAGCCTGATGACAGGGGGCAACGTCCTGACTTTC,CASSLMTGGNVLTF
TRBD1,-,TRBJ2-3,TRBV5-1,TGCGCCAGCAGCTTCGGAAACAGGGGGCTGGGAGATACGCAGTATTTT,CASSFGNRGLGDTQYF
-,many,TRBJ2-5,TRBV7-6,TGTGCCAGCAGCCTGGGCGGGATCCTACAAGAGACCCAGTACTTC,CASSLGGILQETQYF
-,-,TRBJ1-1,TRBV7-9,TGTGCCAGCACCCCGTGGGACACCGAAGCTTTCTTT,CASTPWDTEAFF
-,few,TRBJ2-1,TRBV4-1,TGCGCCAGCAGCCAAAGGCCCGTTGGGAGAACCCCGAAGAACGCCTACAATGAGCAGTTCTTC,CASSQRPVGRTPKNAYNEQFF
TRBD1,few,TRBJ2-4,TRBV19,TGTGCCAGTAGCCCTCGACAGGGAAAAAACATTCAGTACTTC,CASSPRQGKNIQYF
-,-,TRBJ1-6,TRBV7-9,TGTGCCAGCAGCTTAGACGAGCAATTCACCCTCCACTTT,CASSLDEQFTLHF
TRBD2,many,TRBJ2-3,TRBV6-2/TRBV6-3,TGTGCCAGCAGCTACAAAGGACTAGCGGGAGTAGGGTACACAGATACGCAGTATTTT,CASSYKGLAGVGYTDTQYF
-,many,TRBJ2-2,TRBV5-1,TGCGCCAGCAGTCCCGTCTCGGGGACCGGGGAGCTGTTTTTT,CASSPVSGTGELFF
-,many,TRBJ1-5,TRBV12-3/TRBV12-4,TGTGCCAGCAGTCGAGGGGGAGGAAAGCCCCAGCATTTT,CASSRGGGKPQHF
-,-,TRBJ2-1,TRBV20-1,TGCAGTGCTAGATGGGGGAGCTCCTACAATGAGCAGTTCTTC,CSARWGSSYNEQFF
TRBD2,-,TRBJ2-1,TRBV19,TGTGCCAGTAGTATCGATAGCGGGAGTAGTGAGCAGTTCTTC,CASSIDSGSSEQFF
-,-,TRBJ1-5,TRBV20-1,TGCAGTGCCCAAATCACTTCGCTCCCTAATCAGCCCCAGCATTTT,CSAQITSLPNQPQHF
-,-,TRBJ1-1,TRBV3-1,TGTGCCAGCAGCCAAAGGAGCACTGAAGCTTTCTTT,CASSQRSTEAFF
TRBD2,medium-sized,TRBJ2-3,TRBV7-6,TGTGCCAGCAGCAAATCCGGACTAGCGGGATTCACAGATACGCAGTATTTT,CASSKSGLAGFTDTQYF
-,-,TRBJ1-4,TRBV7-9,TGTGCCAGCAGCGTCAGGGGCCTTAATGAAAAACTGTTTTTT,CASSVRGLNEKLFF
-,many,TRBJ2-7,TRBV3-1,TGTGCCAGCAGCCGGACCGTAGGGAGCTACGAGCAGTACTTC,CASSRTVGSYEQYF
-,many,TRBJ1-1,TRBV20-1,TGCAGTGCTAGGGCAGGCGGCACTGAAGCTTTCTTT,CSARAGGTEAFF
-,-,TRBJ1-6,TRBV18,TGTGCCAGCTCACCACCCGGGGGCAATTCACCCCTCCACTTT,CASSPPGGNSPLHF
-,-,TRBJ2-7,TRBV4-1,TGCGCCAGCAGCCAAGGATGGGACGAGCAGTACTTC,CASSQGWDEQYF
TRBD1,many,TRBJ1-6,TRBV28,TGTGCCAGCAGTACCCGACAGGGGAAGGGCGCCCTCCACTTT,CASSTRQGKGALHF